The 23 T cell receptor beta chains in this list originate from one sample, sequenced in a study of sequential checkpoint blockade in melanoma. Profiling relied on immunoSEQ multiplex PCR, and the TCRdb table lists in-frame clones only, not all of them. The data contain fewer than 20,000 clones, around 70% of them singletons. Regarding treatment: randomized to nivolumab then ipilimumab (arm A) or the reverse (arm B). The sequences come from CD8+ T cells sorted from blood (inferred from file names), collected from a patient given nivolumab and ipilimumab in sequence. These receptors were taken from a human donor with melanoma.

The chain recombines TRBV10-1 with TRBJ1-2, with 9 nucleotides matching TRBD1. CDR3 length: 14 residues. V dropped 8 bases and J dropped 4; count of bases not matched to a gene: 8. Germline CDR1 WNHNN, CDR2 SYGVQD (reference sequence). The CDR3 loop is CASGPGQGGYGYTF. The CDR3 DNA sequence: TGCGCCAGCGGCCCGGGACAGGGAGGCTATGGCTACACCTTC.

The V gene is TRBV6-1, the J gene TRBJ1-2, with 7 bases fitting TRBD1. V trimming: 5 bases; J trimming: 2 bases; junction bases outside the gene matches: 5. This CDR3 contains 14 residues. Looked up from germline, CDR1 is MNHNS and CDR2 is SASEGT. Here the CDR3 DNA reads TGTGCCAGCAGTCCGCCGACAGGGAACTATGGCTACACCTTC. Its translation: CASSPPTGNYGYTF.

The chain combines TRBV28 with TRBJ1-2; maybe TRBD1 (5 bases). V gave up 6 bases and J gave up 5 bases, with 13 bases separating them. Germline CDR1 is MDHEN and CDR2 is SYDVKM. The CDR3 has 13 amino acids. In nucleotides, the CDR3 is TGTGCCAGCAGGGTCGGGGGAGGTTATGGCTACACCTTC. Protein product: CASRVGGGYGYTF.

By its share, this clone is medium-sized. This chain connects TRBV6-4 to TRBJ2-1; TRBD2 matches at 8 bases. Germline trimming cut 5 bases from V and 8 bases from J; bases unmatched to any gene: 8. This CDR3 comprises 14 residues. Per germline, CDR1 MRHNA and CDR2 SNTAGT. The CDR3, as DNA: TGTGCCAGCAGTCAACGACTAGCGTCGGATGAGCAGTTCTTC. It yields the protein CASSQRLASDEQFF.

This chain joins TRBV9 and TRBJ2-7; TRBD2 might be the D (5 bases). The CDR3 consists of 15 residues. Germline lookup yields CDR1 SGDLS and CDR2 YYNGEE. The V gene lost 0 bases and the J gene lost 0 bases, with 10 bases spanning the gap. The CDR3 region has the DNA TGTGCCAGCAGCGTAGAGCCGAGCGGCTCCTACGAGCAGTACTTC. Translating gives CASSVEPSGSYEQYF. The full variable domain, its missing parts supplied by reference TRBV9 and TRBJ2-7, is DSGVTQTPKHLITATGQRVTLRCSPRSGDLSVYWYQQSLDQGLQFLIQYYNGEERAKGNILERFSAQQFPDLHSELNLSSLELGDSALYFCASSVEPSGSYEQYFGPGTRLTVT.

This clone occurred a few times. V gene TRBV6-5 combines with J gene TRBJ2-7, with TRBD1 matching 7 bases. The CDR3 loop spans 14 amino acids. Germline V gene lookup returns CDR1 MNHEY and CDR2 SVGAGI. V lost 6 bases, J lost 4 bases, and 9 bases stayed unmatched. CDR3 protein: CASSPAPGQYEQYF. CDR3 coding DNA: TGTGCCAGCAGCCCAGCCCCGGGACAGTACGAGCAGTACTTC.

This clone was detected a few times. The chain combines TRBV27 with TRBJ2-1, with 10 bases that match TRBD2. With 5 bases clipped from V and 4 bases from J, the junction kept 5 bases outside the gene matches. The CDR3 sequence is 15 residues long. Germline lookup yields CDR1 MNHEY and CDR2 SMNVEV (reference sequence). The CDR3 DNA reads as TGTGCCAGCAGTCCGGGACTAGCGACTTACAATGAGCAGTTCTTC. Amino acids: CASSPGLATYNEQFF.

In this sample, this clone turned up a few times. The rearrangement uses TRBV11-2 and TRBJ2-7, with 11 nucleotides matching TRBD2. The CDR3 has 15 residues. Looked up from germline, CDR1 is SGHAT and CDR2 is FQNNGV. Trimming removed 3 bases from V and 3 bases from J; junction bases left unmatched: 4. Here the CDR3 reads CASSLASGGIYEQYF. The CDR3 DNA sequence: TGTGCCAGCAGCTTGGCTAGCGGGGGGATCTACGAGCAGTACTTC.

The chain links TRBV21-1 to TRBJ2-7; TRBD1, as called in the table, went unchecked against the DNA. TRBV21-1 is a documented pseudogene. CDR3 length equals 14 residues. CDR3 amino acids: CASNTQGATYEQYF. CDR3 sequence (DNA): TGTGCCAGCAACACACAGGGGGCCACCTACGAGCAGTACTTC.

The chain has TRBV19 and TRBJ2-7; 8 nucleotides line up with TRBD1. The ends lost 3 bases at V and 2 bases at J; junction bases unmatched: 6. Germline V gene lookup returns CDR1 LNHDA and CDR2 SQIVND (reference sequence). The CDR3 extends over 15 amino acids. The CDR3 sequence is CASSIVTGATYEQYF. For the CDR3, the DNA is TGTGCCAGTAGTATTGTGACAGGGGCTACCTACGAGCAGTACTTC. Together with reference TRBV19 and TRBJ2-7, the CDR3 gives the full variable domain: DGGITQSPKYLFRKEGQNVTLSCEQNLNHDAMYWYRQDPGQGLRLIYYSQIVNDFQKGDIAEGYSVSREKKESFPLTVTSAQKNPTAFYLCASSIVTGATYEQYFGPGTRLTVT.

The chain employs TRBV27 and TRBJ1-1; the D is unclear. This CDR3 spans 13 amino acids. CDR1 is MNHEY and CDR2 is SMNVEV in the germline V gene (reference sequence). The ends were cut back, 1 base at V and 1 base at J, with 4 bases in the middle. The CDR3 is CASSLLQNTEAFF. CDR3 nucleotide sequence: TGTGCCAGCAGTTTATTACAGAACACTGAAGCTTTCTTT.

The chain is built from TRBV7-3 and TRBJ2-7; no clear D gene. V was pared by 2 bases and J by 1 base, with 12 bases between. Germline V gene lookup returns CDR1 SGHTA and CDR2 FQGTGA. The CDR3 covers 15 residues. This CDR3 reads CASSLGPGSSYEQYF. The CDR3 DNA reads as TGTGCCAGCAGCTTAGGTCCAGGCTCGTCCTACGAGCAGTACTTC.

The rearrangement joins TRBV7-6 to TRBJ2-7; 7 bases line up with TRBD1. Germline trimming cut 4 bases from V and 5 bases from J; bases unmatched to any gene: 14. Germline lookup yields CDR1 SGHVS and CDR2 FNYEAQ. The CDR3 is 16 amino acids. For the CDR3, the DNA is TGTGCCAGCAGCTCCCGCCTGACAGGGACCCCTGACGAGCAGTACTTC. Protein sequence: CASSSRLTGTPDEQYF. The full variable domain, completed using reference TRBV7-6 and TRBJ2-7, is GAGVSQSPRYKVTKRGQDVALRCDPISGHVSLYWYRQALGQGPEFLTYFNYEAQQDKSGLPNDRFSAERPEGSISTLTIQRTEQRDSAMYRCASSSRLTGTPDEQYFGPGTRLTVT.

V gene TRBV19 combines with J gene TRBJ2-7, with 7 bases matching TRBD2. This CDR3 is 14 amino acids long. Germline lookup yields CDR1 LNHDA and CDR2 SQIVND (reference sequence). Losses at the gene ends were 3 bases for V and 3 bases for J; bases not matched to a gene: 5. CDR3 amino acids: CASSMGGSYYEQYF. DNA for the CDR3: TGTGCCAGTAGTATGGGGGGGTCCTACTACGAGCAGTACTTC.

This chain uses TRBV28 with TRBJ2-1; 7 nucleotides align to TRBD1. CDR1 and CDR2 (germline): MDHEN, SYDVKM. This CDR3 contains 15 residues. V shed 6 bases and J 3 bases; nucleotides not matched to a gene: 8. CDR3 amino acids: CASSLPQGVYNEQFF. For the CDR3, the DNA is TGTGCCAGCAGCCTCCCGCAGGGGGTCTACAATGAGCAGTTCTTC.

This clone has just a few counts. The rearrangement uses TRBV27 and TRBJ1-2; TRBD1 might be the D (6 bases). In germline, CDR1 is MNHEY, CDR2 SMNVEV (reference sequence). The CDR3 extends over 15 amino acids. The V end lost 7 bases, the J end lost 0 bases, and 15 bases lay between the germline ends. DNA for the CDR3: TGTGCCAGCACCGAGACAGGACTGACTAACTATGGCTACACCTTC. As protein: CASTETGLTNYGYTF.

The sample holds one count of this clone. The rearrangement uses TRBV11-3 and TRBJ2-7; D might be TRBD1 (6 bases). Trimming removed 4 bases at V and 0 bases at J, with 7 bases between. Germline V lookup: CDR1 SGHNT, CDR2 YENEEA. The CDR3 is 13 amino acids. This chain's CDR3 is CASSSGVSYEQYF. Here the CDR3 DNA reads TGTGCCAGCAGCTCAGGGGTCTCCTACGAGCAGTACTTC.

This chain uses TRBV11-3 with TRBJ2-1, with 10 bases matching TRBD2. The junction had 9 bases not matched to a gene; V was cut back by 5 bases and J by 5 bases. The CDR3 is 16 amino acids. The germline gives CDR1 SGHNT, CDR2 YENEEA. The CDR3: CASSASGRAFNNEQFF. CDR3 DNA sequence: TGTGCCAGCAGCGCGAGCGGGAGGGCCTTCAACAATGAGCAGTTCTTC.

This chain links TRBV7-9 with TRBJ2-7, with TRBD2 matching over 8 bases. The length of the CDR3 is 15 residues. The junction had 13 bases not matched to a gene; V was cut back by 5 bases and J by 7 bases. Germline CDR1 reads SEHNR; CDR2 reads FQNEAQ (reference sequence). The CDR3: CASSKGTGGAEEQYF. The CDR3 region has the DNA TGTGCCAGCAGCAAAGGTACCGGGGGGGCAGAGGAGCAGTACTTC.

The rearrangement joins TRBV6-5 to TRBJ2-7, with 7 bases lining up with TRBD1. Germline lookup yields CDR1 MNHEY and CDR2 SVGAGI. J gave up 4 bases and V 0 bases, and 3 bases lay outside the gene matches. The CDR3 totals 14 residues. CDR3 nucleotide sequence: TGTGCCAGCAGTTACTCGAACAGGGGATACGAGCAGTACTTC. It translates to CASSYSNRGYEQYF.

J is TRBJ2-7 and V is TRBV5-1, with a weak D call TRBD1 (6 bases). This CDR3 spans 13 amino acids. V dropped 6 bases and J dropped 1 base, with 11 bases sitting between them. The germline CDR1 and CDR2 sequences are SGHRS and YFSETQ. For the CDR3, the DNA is TGCGCCAGCACCTGGGACAAGTCCTACGAGCAGTACTTC. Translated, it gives CASTWDKSYEQYF.

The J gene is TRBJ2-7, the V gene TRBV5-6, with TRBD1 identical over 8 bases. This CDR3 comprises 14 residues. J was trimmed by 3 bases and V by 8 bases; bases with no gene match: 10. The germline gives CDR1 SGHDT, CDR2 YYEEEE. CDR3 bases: TGTGCCAGTAGTATAGGGGACAGGTTCTACGAGCAGTACTTC. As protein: CASSIGDRFYEQYF.

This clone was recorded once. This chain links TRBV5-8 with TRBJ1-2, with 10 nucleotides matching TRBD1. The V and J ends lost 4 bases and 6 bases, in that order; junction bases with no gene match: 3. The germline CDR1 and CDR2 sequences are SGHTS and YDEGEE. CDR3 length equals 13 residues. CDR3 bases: TGTGCCAGCAGCATTGGGACAGGGGATGGCTACACCTTC. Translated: CASSIGTGDGYTF. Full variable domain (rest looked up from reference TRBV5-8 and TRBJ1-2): EAGVTQSPTHLIKTRGQQATLRCSPISGHTSVYWYQQALGLGLQFLLWYDEGEERNRGNFPPRFSGRQFPNYSSELNVNALELEDSALYLCASSIGTGDGYTFGSGTRLTVV.